A single sample gave rise to the 28 T cell receptor beta chains below, sequenced in a study of T cell responses to AZD1222 COVID-19 vaccine. Assay used: immunoSEQ multiplex PCR; TCRdb lists only in-frame clones, some missing. Here the sample spans roughly 120,000 clones, more than 70% being singletons. The specimen comprised peripheral blood, sampled on day 0 of AZD1222 vaccination. Receptor source: an adult in good health.

This clone was seen only a few times. This chain connects TRBV24-1 to TRBJ1-5, with D perhaps matching TRBD1 (5 bases). Germline values: CDR1 KGHDR, CDR2 SFDVKD. V was cut by 2 bases and J by 7 bases, with 17 bases left in between. The CDR3 is 16 amino acids. In DNA form, the CDR3 reads TGTGCCACCAGTGATTCCCAACGCGGGGCGGGACAGCCCCAGCATTTT. Translating it yields CATSDSQRGAGQPQHF.

This sequence joins TRBV24-1 and TRBJ2-1; TRBD1 agrees at 9 bases. Trimming at V came to 3 bases and at J to 9 bases, leaving 8 bases not matched to a gene. The germline V gene encodes CDR1 KGHDR and CDR2 SFDVKD. This CDR3 has 15 residues. The CDR3 here is CATSDGDREASEQFF. In nucleotides, the CDR3 is TGTGCCACCAGTGATGGGGACAGGGAGGCGAGTGAGCAGTTCTTC.

This clone appeared a single time. The rearrangement links TRBV2 to TRBJ1-4, with 8 bases identical to TRBD1. The CDR3 runs 16 residues. Germline trimming cut 0 bases from V and 6 bases from J; bases unmatched to any gene: 6. CDR1 is SNHLY, CDR2 FYNNEI, per germline. The CDR3 nucleotides are TGTGCCAGCAGTGAAGCGCTCGGGACAGGAGATGAAAAACTGTTTTTT. Translation: CASSEALGTGDEKLFF.

J is TRBJ1-5 and V is TRBV19; D unresolved. Per the germline V gene, CDR1 is LNHDA and CDR2 is SQIVND (reference sequence). The CDR3 spans 13 residues. V lost 1 base and J 7 bases, leaving 8 bases between the germline ends. The chain's CDR3 is CASSIGSSQPQHF. The CDR3 coding sequence is TGTGCCAGTAGTATAGGGTCCTCCCAGCCCCAGCATTTT.

V and J are TRBV5-1 and TRBJ1-6, with TRBD1 as a possible D gene (6 bases). Trimming left V 3 bases short and J 6 bases short, with 22 bases between. CDR1 is SGHRS and CDR2 is YFSETQ in the germline V gene. This CDR3 spans 18 amino acids. The CDR3 region is CASSSQVTGRTRNSPLHF. CDR3 nucleotide sequence: TGCGCCAGCAGCTCACAGGTTACAGGGCGAACACGTAATTCACCCCTCCACTTT.

This clone was counted a few times. The rearrangement links TRBV18 to TRBJ1-6; 9 positions match TRBD1. J was trimmed by 8 bases and V by 2 bases; bases with no gene match: 4. CDR1 is KGHSH, CDR2 LQKENI, per germline. The CDR3 is made up of 15 amino acids. Written as DNA, the CDR3 is TGTGCCAGCTCACCAGGTGACAGGGGGTATTCACCCCTCCACTTT. Its translation: CASSPGDRGYSPLHF.

The CDR3 DNA reads as TGCGCCAGCAGCTTGGGGATCCACCAGACAGGGAGGCACACTGAAGCTTTCTTT. Translating gives CASSLGIHQTGRHTEAFF. The gene calls are TRBV5-1 and TRBJ1-1, with 7 bases fitting TRBD1. The germline CDR1 and CDR2 sequences are SGHRS and YFSETQ. Trimming removed 0 bases from V and 3 bases from J; junction bases left unmatched: 14. There are 18 residues in the CDR3.

This clone occurred a few times. The chain uses TRBV7-3 and TRBJ2-3; no reliable D call. Germline V CDR1 and CDR2: SGHTA, FQGTGA. The V end lost 0 bases, the J end lost 6 bases, and 13 bases lay between the germline ends. The CDR3 runs to 15 residues. CDR3 sequence reads: CASSLTAGVHDTQYF. The DNA for the CDR3 is TGTGCCAGCAGCTTAACAGCTGGAGTTCACGATACGCAGTATTTT.

J is TRBJ1-5 and V is TRBV2; the D gene is possibly TRBD1 (5 bases). The CDR3 runs to 14 residues. Looked up from germline, CDR1 is SNHLY and CDR2 is FYNNEI. V was shortened by 10 bases and J by 5 bases, with 18 bases between the two germline ends. The CDR3 DNA reads as TGTGCCATAACTAGCGGGGGAATCGATCAGCCCCAGCATTTT. The encoded protein is CAITSGGIDQPQHF.

The V gene is TRBV11-2, the J gene TRBJ2-3, with D perhaps matching TRBD2 (6 bases). With 5 bases removed from V and 0 bases from J, the gap between germline ends came to 15 bases. CDR1 and CDR2 (germline): SGHAT, FQNNGV. This CDR3 has 16 residues. This chain's CDR3 is CASSLNSGSSTDTQYF. CDR3 DNA sequence: TGTGCCAGCAGCCTTAATAGCGGAAGTAGCACAGATACGCAGTATTTT.

The J gene is TRBJ1-5, the V gene TRBV27; 7 nucleotides agree with TRBD1. J gave up 6 bases and V 6 bases, and 8 bases lay outside the gene matches. In germline, CDR1 is MNHEY, CDR2 SMNVEV (reference sequence). The CDR3 totals 14 residues. The CDR3 bases are TGTGCCAGCAGACCGTCAACAGGGGTTCAGCCCCAGCATTTT. Protein: CASRPSTGVQPQHF.

This chain uses TRBV19 with TRBJ2-5; 9 nucleotides agree with TRBD1. V shed 3 bases and J 5 bases; nucleotides not matched to a gene: 7. This CDR3 is 15 amino acids long. In germline, CDR1 is LNHDA, CDR2 SQIVND (reference sequence). CDR3 sequence: CASSIAGQGQETQYF. CDR3 DNA sequence: TGTGCCAGTAGTATTGCGGGACAGGGTCAGGAGACCCAGTACTTC.

J is TRBJ1-2 and V is TRBV12-5; the match to TRBD1 covers 8 bases. Germline V gives CDR1 LGHNT, CDR2 FRNRAP. V gave up 3 bases and J gave up 3 bases; unmatched junction bases: 12. This CDR3 spans 17 amino acids. The CDR3 loop reads CASGFRSFQGADYGYTF. CDR3 coding DNA: TGTGCTAGTGGTTTTCGTTCCTTTCAGGGGGCGGACTATGGCTACACCTTC. The whole variable domain, remainder taken from reference TRBV12-5 and TRBJ1-2, is DARVTQTPRHKVTEMGQEVTMRCQPILGHNTVFWYRQTMMQGLELLAYFRNRAPLDDSGMPKDRFSAEMPDATLATLKIQPSEPRDSAVYFCASGFRSFQGADYGYTFGSGTRLTVV.

The genes are TRBV28 and TRBJ1-4; D is uncertain. Trimming left V 4 bases short and J 11 bases short, with 11 bases between. Per germline, CDR1 MDHEN and CDR2 SYDVKM. The CDR3 is 12 amino acids. As DNA, the CDR3 is TGTGCCAGCAGTTCCGGGGTACCGAAACTGTTTTTT. This sequence encodes CASSSGVPKLFF.

Only a few counts were recorded for this clone. The chain carries TRBV14 and TRBJ1-2; D is unclear. CDR3 length: 14 amino acids. Per germline, CDR1 SGHDN and CDR2 FVKESK. Trimming took off 4 bases at V and 2 bases at J, with 11 bases between the two ends. The CDR3 nucleotides read TGTGCCAGCAGCCTTCTGGACTCAAACTATGGCTACACCTTC. This sequence encodes CASSLLDSNYGYTF.

The genes are TRBV28 and TRBJ1-5; D is uncertain. Per germline, CDR1 MDHEN and CDR2 SYDVKM. This CDR3 comprises 17 residues. The V gene lost 4 bases and the J gene lost 0 bases, with 16 bases spanning the gap. The CDR3 loop reads CASSSTTWTDSNQPQHF. The DNA for the CDR3 is TGTGCCAGCAGTTCGACTACCTGGACGGATAGCAATCAGCCCCAGCATTTT.

This rearrangement joins TRBV21-1 to TRBJ2-7; the table's D call TRBD2 went unverified against the DNA. TRBV21-1 is reported as a pseudogene. There are 14 residues in the CDR3. CDR3 residues: CASSKGPNSYEQYF. The CDR3 DNA reads TGTGCCAGCAGCAAAGGCCCTAACTCCTACGAGCAGTACTTC.

A remark on this clone: Other nucleotide sequences in the sample specify the same CDR3. V usage is TRBV9 and J usage is TRBJ2-3; no firm D call. The CDR3 consists of 12 residues. V gave up 0 bases and J gave up 5 bases, with 4 bases separating them. Germline V gene sequence: CDR1 SGDLS, CDR2 YYNGEE. The CDR3 protein is CASSVVGDTQYF. The CDR3 coding sequence is TGTGCCAGCAGCGTAGTCGGAGATACGCAGTATTTT. The full variable domain, rest sourced from reference TRBV9 and TRBJ2-3, is DSGVTQTPKHLITATGQRVTLRCSPRSGDLSVYWYQQSLDQGLQFLIQYYNGEERAKGNILERFSAQQFPDLHSELNLSSLELGDSALYFCASSVVGDTQYFGPGTRLTVL.

The genes are TRBV24-1 and TRBJ2-7; D not resolved. The V gene lost 4 bases and the J gene lost 6 bases, with 15 bases spanning the gap. Per germline, CDR1 KGHDR and CDR2 SFDVKD. The CDR3 length is 14 residues. The CDR3 region has the DNA TGTGCCACCAGTGAAGCCGCCCAGAGAGGCGAGCAGTACTTC. Encoded protein: CATSEAAQRGEQYF.

CDR3 in amino acids: CASSLGGETHYNEQFF. The CDR3 DNA reads TGCGCCAGCAGCTTGGGCGGTGAGACACACTACAATGAGCAGTTCTTC. V gene TRBV5-1 combines with J gene TRBJ2-1; D is ambiguous. Per the germline V gene, CDR1 is SGHRS and CDR2 is YFSETQ. CDR3 length equals 16 residues. Trimming removed 0 bases at V and 3 bases at J, with 13 bases between.

The chain recombines TRBV3-1 (or the pseudogene TRBV3-2) with TRBJ1-4; the match to TRBD1 covers 10 bases. With V trimmed by 0 bases and J by 7 bases, 2 bases remained unmatched. The germline CDR1 and CDR2 sequences are LGHDT and YNNKEL (reference sequence). The CDR3 has 15 residues. The CDR3 loop reads CASSQEDRGGEKLFF. The CDR3 nucleotides read TGTGCCAGCAGCCAAGAGGACAGGGGGGGTGAAAAACTGTTTTTT.

This rearrangement joins TRBV28 to TRBJ1-1; D remains ambiguous. Germline loops: CDR1 MDHEN, CDR2 SYDVKM. V was shortened by 7 bases and J by 4 bases, with 13 bases between the two germline ends. This CDR3 has 13 residues. CDR3 sequence: CASIRAGATEAFF. As DNA, the CDR3 is TGTGCCAGCATAAGGGCAGGTGCCACTGAAGCTTTCTTT.

This chain joins TRBV10-3 and TRBJ2-2; 8 nucleotides agree with TRBD2. V dropped 10 bases and J dropped 7; count of bases not matched to a gene: 14. The CDR3 totals 15 residues. CDR1 ENHRY and CDR2 SYGVKD come from the germline V gene. CDR3 region: CATEVQRELGGELFF. CDR3 coding DNA: TGTGCCACGGAGGTCCAGCGGGAGCTCGGCGGGGAGCTGTTTTTT.

The chain has TRBV21-1 and TRBJ2-4; the listed D gene, TRBD1, was not tested against the DNA. TRBV21-1 is noted as a pseudogene. This CDR3 is built from 14 residues. CDR3 sequence (DNA): TGTGCCAGCAGCAAGAAAAGGGGCTCGAACATTCAGTACTTC. The encoded protein is CASSKKRGSNIQYF.

The V and J genes are TRBV20-1 and TRBJ1-2; D is ambiguous. With 6 bases removed from V and 14 bases from J, the gap between germline ends came to 19 bases. Germline assignment: CDR1 DFQATT and CDR2 SNEGSKA (reference sequence). The CDR3 has 11 residues. CDR3 sequence (DNA): TGCAGTGCAAGCGGGCAAGTCCTAGGGACCTTC. Protein: CSASGQVLGTF.

The rearrangement links TRBV18 to TRBJ1-1; D call uncertain. Germline CDR1 KGHSH, CDR2 LQKENI. Deletions cut 3 bases from V and 3 bases from J, with 11 bases between. This CDR3 is 14 amino acids long. The CDR3 coding sequence is TGTGCCAGCTCACCCACCGGCAGTCACACTGAAGCTTTCTTT. As protein: CASSPTGSHTEAFF.

The rearrangement uses TRBV13 and TRBJ2-3; the D gene is possibly TRBD2 (6 bases). V shed 3 bases and J shed 6 bases, with 10 bases lying between them. This CDR3 region has 13 residues. Germline CDR1 reads PRHDT; CDR2 reads FYEKMQ (reference sequence). CDR3: CASSFRGRDTQYF. The CDR3 DNA is TGTGCCAGCAGCTTCCGGGGGAGGGATACGCAGTATTTT.

This chain joins TRBV5-1 and TRBJ2-7, with 7 positions matching TRBD2. The junction had 9 bases not matched to a gene; V was cut back by 3 bases and J by 6 bases. The CDR3 covers 14 residues. Germline V lookup: CDR1 SGHRS, CDR2 YFSETQ. The CDR3 coding sequence is TGCGCCAGCAGCTCTGGGCGGGAGTCGGGCGAGCAGTACTTC. Amino acid sequence: CASSSGRESGEQYF. The variable domain in full, completed from reference TRBV5-1 and TRBJ2-7, reads KAGVTQTPRYLIKTRGQQVTLSCSPISGHRSVSWYQQTPGQGLQFLFEYFSETQRNKGNFPGRFSGRQFSNSRSEMNVSTLELGDSALYLCASSSGRESGEQYFGPGTRLTVT.